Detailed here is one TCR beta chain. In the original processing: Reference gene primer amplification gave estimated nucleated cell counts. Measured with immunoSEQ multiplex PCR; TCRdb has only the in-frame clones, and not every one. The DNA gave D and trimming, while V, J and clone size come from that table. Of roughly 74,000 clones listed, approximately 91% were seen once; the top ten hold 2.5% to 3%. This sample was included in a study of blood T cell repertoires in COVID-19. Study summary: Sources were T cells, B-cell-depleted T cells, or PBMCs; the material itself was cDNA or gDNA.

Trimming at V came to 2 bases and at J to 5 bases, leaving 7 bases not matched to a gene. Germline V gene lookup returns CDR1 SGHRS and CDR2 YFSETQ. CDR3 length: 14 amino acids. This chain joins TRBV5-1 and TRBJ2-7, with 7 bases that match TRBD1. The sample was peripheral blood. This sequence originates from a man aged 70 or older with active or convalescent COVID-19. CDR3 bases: TGCGCCAGCAGCTTCCTTGACAGGGAACACGAGCAGTACTTC. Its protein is CASSFLDREHEQYF. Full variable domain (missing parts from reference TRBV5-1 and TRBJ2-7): KAGVTQTPRYLIKTRGQQVTLSCSPISGHRSVSWYQQTPGQGLQFLFEYFSETQRNKGNFPGRFSGRQFSNSRSEMNVSTLELGDSALYLCASSFLDREHEQYFGPGTRLTVT.